This entry lists 15 T cell receptor beta chains sequenced from one sample in a study of cytomegalovirus exposure and HLA in healthy donors. Sequencing was performed with immunoSEQ multiplex PCR; in TCRdb, only in-frame clones are kept and a portion is missing. The table shows 150,000 to 250,000 clones, with roughly 84% occurring only once. The sequencing sample was made of PBMCs. Source of these receptors: a woman between 25 and 40 years old in good health and CMV-seropositive.

The chain couples TRBV5-5 to TRBJ1-2; D uncertain. This CDR3 has 14 residues. V was cut by 1 base and J by 5 bases, with 12 bases left in between. From germline, CDR1 is SGHKS and CDR2 YYEKEE (reference sequence). This CDR3 reads CASSLIGEEYGYTF. The CDR3 DNA sequence: TGTGCCAGCAGCTTGATCGGGGAGGAGTATGGCTACACCTTC.

The J gene is TRBJ1-2, the V gene TRBV6-4; D not certain. Per germline, CDR1 MRHNA and CDR2 SNTAGT. The CDR3 spans 14 residues. Between the trimmed V and J ends, which lost 6 bases and 0 bases, there was a span of 11 bases. The CDR3 sequence: CASSQTMTNYGYTF. DNA for the CDR3: TGTGCCAGCAGCCAAACAATGACTAACTATGGCTACACCTTC.

The CDR3: CASSYSTGAAYEQYF. Here the CDR3 DNA reads TGTGCCAGCAGTTACTCGACGGGTGCCGCCTACGAGCAGTACTTC. The chain employs TRBV6-5 and TRBJ2-7; D ambiguous. The CDR3 length is 15 residues. Germline CDR1 MNHEY, CDR2 SVGAGI. The V end was cut by 0 bases, the J end by 2 bases, with 11 bases between.

The chain employs TRBV7-9 and TRBJ2-1; 9 nucleotides match TRBD2. Losses at the gene ends were 5 bases for V and 0 bases for J; bases not matched to a gene: 2. Germline assignment: CDR1 SEHNR and CDR2 FQNEAQ (reference sequence). This CDR3 region has 15 residues. The DNA for the CDR3 is TGTGCCAGCAGCCGTAGCGGGAGCTCCTACAATGAGCAGTTCTTC. Its protein is CASSRSGSSYNEQFF. Full variable domain (missing parts from reference TRBV7-9 and TRBJ2-1): DTGVSQNPRHKITKRGQNVTFRCDPISEHNRLYWYRQTLGQGPEFLTYFQNEAQLEKSRLLSDRFSAERPKGSFSTLEIQRTEQGDSAMYLCASSRSGSSYNEQFFGPGTRLTVL.

The gene calls are TRBV14 and TRBJ1-1; D is uncertain. CDR3 length equals 13 residues. With 3 bases removed from V and 3 bases from J, the gap between germline ends came to 8 bases. Germline CDR1 reads SGHDN; CDR2 reads FVKESK. CDR3 sequence reads: CASSHTRDTEAFF. The CDR3 bases are TGTGCCAGCAGCCATACGCGAGACACTGAAGCTTTCTTT.

This sequence joins TRBV7-2 and TRBJ2-7, with TRBD2 matching over 8 bases. With 8 bases clipped from V and 2 bases from J, the junction kept 14 bases outside the gene matches. The CDR3 runs 16 residues. Germline V lookup: CDR1 SGHTA, CDR2 FQGNSA. In nucleotides, the CDR3 is TGTGCCAGCCACCCCGGGGGGGTCCTCGGAGCCTACGAGCAGTACTTC. Its protein is CASHPGGVLGAYEQYF.

This clone appeared once. The chain combines TRBV27 with TRBJ1-1; the match to TRBD1 covers 9 bases. The junction had 4 bases not matched to a gene; V was cut back by 8 bases and J by 9 bases. The CDR3 is made up of 11 amino acids. Germline V gene sequence: CDR1 MNHEY, CDR2 SMNVEV (reference sequence). The CDR3 reads CASQDRGQAFF. CDR3 coding DNA: TGTGCCAGCCAGGACAGGGGCCAAGCTTTCTTT.

The chain employs TRBV5-6 and TRBJ2-5; D is ambiguous. The V end lost 2 bases, the J end lost 2 bases, and 7 bases lay between the germline ends. CDR3 length: 13 residues. Germline CDR1 reads SGHDT; CDR2 reads YYEEEE. CDR3: CASSFSLQETQYF. The CDR3 DNA reads as TGTGCCAGCAGCTTCTCTCTTCAAGAGACCCAGTACTTC.

The V gene is TRBV6-4, the J gene TRBJ1-2; TRBD1 matches at 10 bases. The trim removed 5 bases at V and 7 bases at J, leaving 4 bases unmatched. The CDR3 has 13 amino acids. Germline V gene lookup returns CDR1 MRHNA and CDR2 SNTAGT. CDR3 nucleotide sequence: TGTGCCAGCAGTCCGGACAGGGGGTCTGGCTACACCTTC. This gives the protein CASSPDRGSGYTF.

This clone appeared a single time. The V and J genes are TRBV2 and TRBJ2-3; 8 bases map to TRBD2. V shed 5 bases and J 4 bases; nucleotides not matched to a gene: 5. There are 14 residues in the CDR3. Germline V gene lookup returns CDR1 SNHLY and CDR2 FYNNEI. Here the CDR3 reads CASSSAGGPDTQYF. The CDR3 DNA sequence: TGTGCCAGCAGTTCGGCGGGAGGTCCAGATACGCAGTATTTT. Combining the CDR3 with reference TRBV2 and TRBJ2-3 gives the whole variable domain EPEVTQTPSHQVTQMGQEVILRCVPISNHLYFYWYRQILGQKVEFLVSFYNNEISEKSEIFDDQFSVERPDGSNFTLKIRSTKLEDSAMYFCASSSAGGPDTQYFGPGTRLTVL.

J is TRBJ2-3 and V is TRBV27; possible D gene TRBD2, 5 bases. V dropped 4 bases and J dropped 2 bases, with 10 bases sitting between them. This CDR3 is 14 amino acids long. Germline CDR1 MNHEY, CDR2 SMNVEV (reference sequence). In DNA, the CDR3 is TGTGCCAGCAGTTCTGGACGGGACACAGATACGCAGTATTTT. Translating gives CASSSGRDTDTQYF.

The V call is TRBV28, the J call TRBJ2-5; TRBD1 matches 8 bases. The CDR3 runs 14 residues. The germline V gene encodes CDR1 MDHEN and CDR2 SYDVKM. V shed 5 bases, J shed 6 bases, and the junction held 8 bases outside the gene matches. In DNA form, the CDR3 reads TGTGCCAGCAGTGACGGGGGACAGGCCAAGACCCAGTACTTC. Protein: CASSDGGQAKTQYF. The full variable domain, with the rest looked up from reference TRBV28 and TRBJ2-5, is DVKVTQSSRYLVKRTGEKVFLECVQDMDHENMFWYRQDPGLGLRLIYFSYDVKMKEKGDIPEGYSVSREKKERFSLILESASTNQTSMYLCASSDGGQAKTQYFGPGTRLLVL.

This chain connects TRBV6-5 to TRBJ2-1; 9 nucleotides align to TRBD2. Germline V lookup: CDR1 MNHEY, CDR2 SVGAGI. V lost 6 bases to trimming and J lost 7 bases; unmatched junction nucleotides: 10. The CDR3 loop spans 15 amino acids. The CDR3 is CASSSSGSLLNEQFF. CDR3 bases: TGTGCCAGCAGCAGTAGCGGGAGCTTGTTAAATGAGCAGTTCTTC.

This chain joins TRBV27 and TRBJ1-5, with 9 bases fitting TRBD1. The CDR3 has 16 residues. Germline V CDR1 and CDR2: MNHEY, SMNVEV (reference sequence). V dropped 6 bases and J dropped 7; count of bases not matched to a gene: 13. The CDR3 spells CASSPSRTGVSQPQHF. As DNA, the CDR3 is TGTGCCAGCAGCCCTTCTCGGACAGGGGTTAGCCAGCCCCAGCATTTT.

J is TRBJ2-1 and V is TRBV2, with a weak D call TRBD2 (5 bases). Trimming took off 7 bases at V and 1 base at J, with 11 bases between the two ends. This CDR3 comprises 14 residues. Germline assignment: CDR1 SNHLY and CDR2 FYNNEI. CDR3 sequence reads: CASNGGLSYNEQFF. CDR3 nucleotides: TGTGCCAGCAACGGCGGGTTATCCTACAATGAGCAGTTCTTC.